The 27 T cell receptor beta chains presented below share a single source sample, sequenced in a study of blood T cell repertoires in COVID-19. Sequencing used immunoSEQ multiplex PCR; TCRdb keeps in-frame clones, though not all of them. The data hold 110,000 to 150,000 clones, with about 82% observed a single time. Specimen: PBMCs or T cells enriched from blood (not recorded which). These TCRs come from a woman aged 35 to 49 who had recovered from COVID-19.

The chain couples TRBV7-6 to TRBJ2-1; 11 bases match TRBD2. Germline V gene sequence: CDR1 SGHVS, CDR2 FNYEAQ. The CDR3 is made up of 15 amino acids. After removal of 7 bases from V and 2 bases from J, the junction contained 4 bases not matched to a gene. CDR3 bases: TGTGCCAGCACCCTGACTAGCGGGGCCTACAATGAGCAGTTCTTC. Translating gives CASTLTSGAYNEQFF.

V usage is TRBV5-1 and J usage is TRBJ2-5; TRBD1 matches at 7 bases. Germline V lookup: CDR1 SGHRS, CDR2 YFSETQ. This CDR3 has 14 amino acids. Trimming at V came to 3 bases and at J to 0 bases, leaving 2 bases not matched to a gene. CDR3 nucleotides: TGCGCCAGCAGCTCAGGGACAGACCAAGAGACCCAGTACTTC. Translated, it gives CASSSGTDQETQYF.

This clone was observed a handful of times. The chain carries TRBV11-2 and TRBJ1-6, with 8 bases aligning to TRBD1. This CDR3 spans 18 amino acids. The ends lost 5 bases at V and 0 bases at J; junction bases unmatched: 9. Per germline, CDR1 SGHAT and CDR2 FQNNGV. CDR3 nucleotide sequence: TGTGCCAGCAGCCCTTGGGACAGGAAGAGCTCCTATAATTCACCCCTCCACTTT. Its translation is CASSPWDRKSSYNSPLHF.

The rearrangement uses TRBV11-2 and TRBJ1-4; possible D gene TRBD1, 5 bases. Trimming shortened V by 5 bases and J by 2 bases, and 9 bases separated the two germline ends. Germline assignment: CDR1 SGHAT and CDR2 FQNNGV. The CDR3 runs 14 residues. The CDR3 sequence is CASSLQVTNEKLFF. The CDR3 DNA is TGTGCCAGCAGCCTACAGGTTACTAATGAAAAACTGTTTTTT.

The chain links TRBV11-1 to TRBJ2-2, with 7 nucleotides matching TRBD2. Germline CDR1 and CDR2: SGHAT and FQDESV (reference sequence). The CDR3 runs 14 residues. Trimming cost V 8 bases and J 4 bases; bases outside gene matches: 7. The CDR3 here is CASGEGPGTGELFF. CDR3 bases: TGTGCCAGCGGGGAGGGCCCGGGCACCGGGGAGCTGTTTTTT.

The chain links TRBV30 to TRBJ1-1; 8 nucleotides line up with TRBD1. Trimming removed 2 bases from V and 12 bases from J; junction bases left unmatched: 17. Germline loops: CDR1 GTSNPN, CDR2 SVGIG (reference sequence). The CDR3 is made up of 15 amino acids. DNA of the CDR3: TGTGCCTGGAGTTCCGGACAGGGTGCTCTGTTCGGACCTTTCTTT. Protein product: CAWSSGQGALFGPFF.

The gene calls are TRBV5-1 and TRBJ1-1; 8 nucleotides match TRBD1. The length of the CDR3 is 14 residues. With 4 bases clipped from V and 0 bases from J, the junction kept 2 bases outside the gene matches. Germline-derived CDR1 and CDR2 are SGHRS and YFSETQ. In nucleotides, the CDR3 is TGCGCCAGCAGCCAACAGGGGGTGAACACTGAAGCTTTCTTT. Translation: CASSQQGVNTEAFF.

The rearrangement links TRBV2 to TRBJ1-6; TRBD1 is a possible D gene (6 bases). The CDR3 contains 13 residues. V lost 6 bases to trimming and J lost 10 bases, with 13 bases between them. Germline loops: CDR1 SNHLY, CDR2 FYNNEI. The CDR3 loop is CASRKTGGSPLHF. The CDR3, as DNA: TGTGCCAGCAGGAAGACAGGCGGCTCACCCCTCCACTTT.

The J gene is TRBJ2-2, the V gene TRBV11-1, with 15 bases lining up with TRBD2. This CDR3 spans 19 amino acids. V lost 0 bases to trimming and J lost 5 bases; unmatched junction nucleotides: 7. The germline V gene encodes CDR1 SGHAT and CDR2 FQDESV (reference sequence). CDR3 coding DNA: TGTGCCAGCAGCTTAGCGGGGACTAGCGGGAGGTCTTGGACCGGGGAGCTGTTTTTT. Translated: CASSLAGTSGRSWTGELFF.

This sequence joins TRBV2 and TRBJ2-2; 7 bases agree with TRBD2. This CDR3 comprises 13 residues. Trimming at V came to 6 bases and at J to 8 bases, leaving 6 bases not matched to a gene. Germline CDR1 is SNHLY and CDR2 is FYNNEI. CDR3 sequence: CASSGTKGGELFF. DNA of the CDR3: TGTGCCAGCAGCGGGACTAAAGGGGGGGAGCTGTTTTTT.

J is TRBJ1-2 and V is TRBV19; D is unclear. The length of the CDR3 is 15 residues. The ends were cut back, 2 bases at V and 4 bases at J, with 14 bases in the middle. Germline V gene sequence: CDR1 LNHDA, CDR2 SQIVND (reference sequence). CDR3 DNA sequence: TGTGCCAGTAGTATATCCTCCTCCAGGCCCTATGGCTACACCTTC. Residues: CASSISSSRPYGYTF.

This rearrangement joins TRBV29-1 to TRBJ1-1, with 9 bases identical to TRBD1. This CDR3 has 16 residues. V shed 5 bases, J shed 2 bases, and the junction held 12 bases outside the gene matches. The germline gives CDR1 SQVTM, CDR2 ANQGSEA. The CDR3 spells CSVITGGSPFNTEAFF. The CDR3 DNA reads TGCAGCGTTATCACAGGGGGCTCTCCCTTCAACACTGAAGCTTTCTTT. Complete variable domain (other parts from reference TRBV29-1 and TRBJ1-1): SAVISQKPSRDICQRGTSLTIQCQVDSQVTMMFWYRQQPGQSLTLIATANQGSEATYESGFVIDKFPISRPNLTFSTLTVSNMSPEDSSIYLCSVITGGSPFNTEAFFGQGTRLTVV.

CDR3 protein: CASSFTGSTNEKLFF. The CDR3 DNA reads as TGTGCCAGCTCGTTTACAGGGTCAACTAATGAAAAACTGTTTTTT. The genes are TRBV18 and TRBJ1-4; D might be TRBD1 (6 bases). There are 15 residues in the CDR3. Looked up from germline, CDR1 is KGHSH and CDR2 is LQKENI. Trimming removed 6 bases at V and 0 bases at J, with 11 bases between.

This clone was picked up a small number of times. The CDR3: CASSFSAGATGELFF. The CDR3 bases are TGTGCCAGCAGTTTCTCGGCGGGGGCCACCGGGGAGCTGTTTTTT. J is TRBJ2-2 and V is TRBV27; possible D gene TRBD2, 7 bases. V lost 3 bases to trimming and J lost 4 bases, with 12 bases between them. The CDR3 loop spans 15 amino acids. Germline CDR1 is MNHEY and CDR2 is SMNVEV (reference sequence).

The chain has TRBV3-1 (or the pseudogene TRBV3-2) and TRBJ2-1; 11 bases align to TRBD2. Germline V gene data show CDR1 as LGHDT and CDR2 as YNNKEL (reference sequence). The CDR3 is 17 amino acids. V shed 0 bases and J 9 bases; nucleotides not matched to a gene: 10. The DNA of the CDR3 is TGTGCCAGCAGCCAAGATATTAGGCTAGCGGGAGGATTTGAGCAGTTCTTC. It translates to CASSQDIRLAGGFEQFF.

CDR3 residues: CASSLLRTGGPNGYTF. The CDR3 nucleotides read TGTGCCAGCAGTTTATTAAGGACAGGGGGACCTAATGGCTACACCTTC. The chain links TRBV28 to TRBJ1-2, with 10 bases identical to TRBD1. V lost 1 base to trimming and J lost 6 bases; unmatched junction nucleotides: 8. Looked up from germline, CDR1 is MDHEN and CDR2 is SYDVKM. The CDR3 is 16 amino acids.

The chain employs TRBV19 and TRBJ1-5; TRBD1 matches at 12 bases. After removal of 5 bases from V and 9 bases from J, the junction contained 5 bases not matched to a gene. CDR3 size: 14 residues. Germline lookup yields CDR1 LNHDA and CDR2 SQIVND (reference sequence). The CDR3 sequence is CASSLGQGAGPQHF. The DNA for the CDR3 is TGTGCCAGTAGTCTGGGACAGGGGGCCGGGCCCCAGCATTTT. The variable domain in full, completed from reference TRBV19 and TRBJ1-5, reads DGGITQSPKYLFRKEGQNVTLSCEQNLNHDAMYWYRQDPGQGLRLIYYSQIVNDFQKGDIAEGYSVSREKKESFPLTVTSAQKNPTAFYLCASSLGQGAGPQHFGDGTRLSIL.

The chain uses TRBV5-1 and TRBJ2-5; weak D call: TRBD1 (6 bases). V shed 7 bases and J shed 4 bases, with 14 bases lying between them. This CDR3 is built from 13 residues. Germline values: CDR1 SGHRS, CDR2 YFSETQ. The CDR3 coding sequence is TGCGCCAGCCAAAGAGGGGGTGGAGAGACCCAGTACTTC. Translation: CASQRGGGETQYF.

This clone appeared a single time. V and J are TRBV5-6 and TRBJ2-3, with TRBD2 matching over 10 bases. V shed 2 bases and J 6 bases; nucleotides not matched to a gene: 9. CDR3 length equals 16 residues. CDR1 and CDR2 from the germline V gene are SGHDT and YYEEEE. CDR3 sequence: CASSFFLAGVGDTQYF. CDR3 coding DNA: TGTGCCAGCAGCTTTTTTCTAGCGGGAGTGGGGGATACGCAGTATTTT.

The count of this clone is one. The chain has TRBV2 and TRBJ1-3; the D gene is possibly TRBD1 (6 bases). V was clipped by 5 bases and J by 1 base, with 18 bases between them. Germline CDR1 is SNHLY and CDR2 is FYNNEI. CDR3 length: 17 residues. The DNA of the CDR3 is TGTGCCAGCAGTTCCACCAGTGGACAGCCATCTGGAAACACCATATATTTT. Translating gives CASSSTSGQPSGNTIYF.

The sample holds a few counts of this clone. The chain combines TRBV19 with TRBJ1-1; TRBD1 might be the D (6 bases). Germline V gene data show CDR1 as LNHDA and CDR2 as SQIVND (reference sequence). The CDR3 covers 17 residues. Trimming removed 6 bases at V and 1 base at J, with 21 bases between. The CDR3 DNA sequence: TGTGCCAGTAGCCTGGGGCCAGGGGTTTCGGAGAACACTGAAGCTTTCTTT. Translation: CASSLGPGVSENTEAFF. The full variable domain, its missing parts supplied by reference TRBV19 and TRBJ1-1, is DGGITQSPKYLFRKEGQNVTLSCEQNLNHDAMYWYRQDPGQGLRLIYYSQIVNDFQKGDIAEGYSVSREKKESFPLTVTSAQKNPTAFYLCASSLGPGVSENTEAFFGQGTRLTVV.

This chain joins TRBV7-2 and TRBJ2-1; possibly TRBD1 for D (5 bases). With 1 base removed from V and 8 bases from J, the gap between germline ends came to 12 bases. CDR1 and CDR2 from the germline V gene are SGHTA and FQGNSA. The CDR3 length is 14 residues. CDR3 sequence: CASSLGDTRDEQFF. The CDR3 nucleotides read TGTGCCAGCAGCTTAGGGGATACCAGGGATGAGCAGTTCTTC. The whole variable domain, remainder taken from reference TRBV7-2 and TRBJ2-1, is GAGVSQSPSNKVTEKGKDVELRCDPISGHTALYWYRQSLGQGLEFLIYFQGNSAPDKSGLPSDRFSAERTGGSVSTLTIQRTQQEDSAVYLCASSLGDTRDEQFFGPGTRLTVL.

This CDR3 is CASSVEGRDRVFF. The CDR3 DNA sequence: TGTGCCAGCAGCGTAGAAGGAAGGGACAGGGTATTCTTT. The chain couples TRBV9 to TRBJ1-1, with 9 bases lining up with TRBD1. Germline V lookup: CDR1 SGDLS, CDR2 YYNGEE. V lost 0 bases to trimming and J lost 14 bases; unmatched junction nucleotides: 8. The CDR3 loop spans 13 amino acids.

V and J are TRBV2 and TRBJ2-3; 7 nucleotides match TRBD1. Germline V gene sequence: CDR1 SNHLY, CDR2 FYNNEI. The CDR3 is 14 residues long. CDR3 protein: CAGGRTRGADTQYF. In nucleotides, the CDR3 is TGTGCAGGGGGCCGAACCCGTGGCGCAGATACGCAGTATTTT.

The chain is built from TRBV11-2 and TRBJ1-3; D may be TRBD1 (6 bases). From germline, CDR1 is SGHAT and CDR2 FQNNGV. Trimming cost V 8 bases and J 4 bases, with 9 bases left between them. The CDR3 consists of 12 residues. The CDR3 nucleotides are TGTGCCAGCGGGGGGGGCGGAAACACCATATATTTT. Protein product: CASGGGGNTIYF.

The rearrangement joins TRBV6-5 to TRBJ1-6, with 9 bases fitting TRBD1. V dropped 5 bases and J dropped 7; count of bases not matched to a gene: 6. The CDR3 covers 15 residues. The V gene's germline CDR1 is MNHEY and CDR2 SVGAGI. The CDR3 DNA is TGTGCCAGCAGTCCACAGGGGGCGGGAAATTCACCCCTCCACTTT. Translation gives CASSPQGAGNSPLHF.

This clone came up once. V gene TRBV27 combines with J gene TRBJ1-3; unclear D gene. CDR3 length: 14 residues. The V gene lost 6 bases and the J gene lost 2 bases, with 11 bases spanning the gap. Germline-derived CDR1 and CDR2 are MNHEY and SMNVEV (reference sequence). CDR3 sequence: CASRPGITGNTIYF. CDR3 coding DNA: TGTGCCAGCAGACCCGGGATAACTGGAAACACCATATATTTT.